This TCR beta chain was retrieved from a study of cytomegalovirus exposure and HLA in healthy donors. Study outcomes and limitations: Rarity held for most TCR sequences, but there were some public TCRs that occurred in many donors. A later analysis appeared to link common viral pathogens to several of the most significant clusters. Across HLA loci, a later analysis found differing TCR association rates, with DRB1 most and HLA-C fewest.

Germline V gives CDR1 KGHSY, CDR2 FQNENV. The CDR3 has 14 residues. V was clipped by 0 bases and J by 9 bases, with 13 bases between them. Concerning this clone: Its target is unknown.

Whereas donors were nominally healthy upon sampling, unrecorded immune exposures were probable. The PCR used 60 Vbeta and 13 Jbeta primers. Only in-frame clones appear in the TCRdb table, and some are missing; sequencing was by immunoSEQ multiplex PCR. The sample consists of under 140,000 clones, more than 70% of them appearing once. The rearrangement joins TRBV16 to TRBJ2-3; possible D gene TRBD2, 6 bases. This clonotype originated in a woman aged 60-70 years in good health and CMV-seropositive. The sample was PBMCs. CDR3 region: CASSQSEGQGTQYF. CDR3 DNA: TGTGCCAGCAGCCAATCGGAGGGGCAAGGGACGCAGTATTTT.